A single sample gave rise to the 29 T cell receptor beta chains below, sequenced in a study of shared clonotypes between healthy human individuals. Only in-frame clones appear in the TCRdb table, and some are missing; sequencing was by immunoSEQ multiplex PCR. The sample shows hundreds of thousands of clones, roughly four fifths of them seen only once. Sequenced sample: PBMCs. These receptors were obtained from a woman in her thirties or forties in good health. Some clones in this sample may be carry-over from other donors' samples.

A few counts support this clone. The chain uses TRBV28 and TRBJ1-6; no clear D. Germline V lookup: CDR1 MDHEN, CDR2 SYDVKM. The CDR3 covers 13 residues. CDR3 nucleotide sequence: TGTGGTTCAGAGGGCTCCTATAATTCACCCCTCCACTTT. Protein: CGSEGSYNSPLHF.

This clone was counted a few times. The chain employs TRBV29-1 and TRBJ1-2; D is unclear. V lost 0 bases and J 8 bases, leaving 10 bases between the germline ends. The germline V gene encodes CDR1 SQVTM and CDR2 ANQGSEA. The CDR3 contains 12 residues. The CDR3, as DNA: TGCAGCGTTGAAGAGGGAATCGGAGGCTACACCTTC. Translation gives CSVEEGIGGYTF.

The chain links TRBV13 to TRBJ2-7; 10 bases are shared with TRBD2. This CDR3 spans 14 amino acids. Per the germline V gene, CDR1 is PRHDT and CDR2 is FYEKMQ (reference sequence). V was pared by 3 bases and J by 5 bases, with 4 bases of the junction left unmatched. CDR3 in amino acids: CASSFRLAGNEQYF. The CDR3 DNA sequence: TGTGCCAGCAGCTTCCGACTAGCGGGTAACGAGCAGTACTTC.

The chain employs TRBV7-9 and TRBJ2-7, with D tentatively TRBD1 (5 bases). The ends were cut back, 1 base at V and 7 bases at J, with 14 bases in the middle. In germline, CDR1 is SEHNR, CDR2 FQNEAQ (reference sequence). The CDR3 covers 14 residues. This CDR3 is CASSLDSGLGEQYF. CDR3 bases: TGTGCCAGCAGCTTAGATTCAGGGCTGGGGGAGCAGTACTTC. The full variable domain, in which reference TRBV7-9 and TRBJ2-7 provide the parts outside the CDR3, is DTGVSQNPRHKITKRGQNVTFRCDPISEHNRLYWYRQTLGQGPEFLTYFQNEAQLEKSRLLSDRFSAERPKGSFSTLEIQRTEQGDSAMYLCASSLDSGLGEQYFGPGTRLTVT.

The chain couples TRBV9 to TRBJ2-1; TRBD2 agrees at 8 bases. CDR1 and CDR2 (germline): SGDLS, YYNGEE. The length of the CDR3 is 14 residues. V gave up 3 bases and J gave up 2 bases; unmatched junction bases: 1. The CDR3 DNA reads as TGTGCCAGCAGCGCGGGAGGGACCTACAATGAGCAGTTCTTC. It is translated as CASSAGGTYNEQFF. The variable domain in full, completed from reference TRBV9 and TRBJ2-1, reads DSGVTQTPKHLITATGQRVTLRCSPRSGDLSVYWYQQSLDQGLQFLIQYYNGEERAKGNILERFSAQQFPDLHSELNLSSLELGDSALYFCASSAGGTYNEQFFGPGTRLTVL.

This clone was counted once. This CDR3 reads CAINLAGTPYEQYF. The CDR3 DNA reads as TGTGCCATTAACCTAGCGGGAACTCCCTACGAGCAGTACTTC. This chain uses TRBV30 with TRBJ2-7; 9 nucleotides line up with TRBD2. From germline, CDR1 is GTSNPN and CDR2 SVGIG (reference sequence). This CDR3 has 14 residues. V trimming: 8 bases; J trimming: 2 bases; junction bases outside the gene matches: 10.

There are many counts of this clone. This sequence joins TRBV2 and TRBJ2-1, with a possible D match to TRBD1 (6 bases). V lost 5 bases to trimming and J lost 4 bases, with 12 bases between them. CDR1 and CDR2 from the germline V gene are SNHLY and FYNNEI. This CDR3 comprises 14 residues. The DNA of the CDR3 is TGTGCCAGCAGTATGGAACAGGGTTACAATGAGCAGTTCTTC. This codes for CASSMEQGYNEQFF.

The CDR3: CASSQDSRDQPQHF. As DNA, the CDR3 is TGCGCCAGCAGCCAAGATAGCAGGGATCAGCCCCAGCATTTT. V is TRBV4-1 and J is TRBJ1-5, with a tentative D call TRBD1 (5 bases). Germline values: CDR1 MGHRA, CDR2 YSYEKL. The V gene lost 0 bases and the J gene lost 5 bases, with 8 bases spanning the gap. The CDR3 is 14 residues long.

Notes on this clone: In the same sample, other DNA sequences code for this CDR3. This chain links TRBV5-1 with TRBJ1-2, with 7 bases that match TRBD1. The CDR3 runs to 14 residues. Looked up from germline, CDR1 is SGHRS and CDR2 is YFSETQ. V gave up 0 bases and J gave up 4 bases; unmatched junction bases: 3. CDR3 loop: CASSLDPGGYGYTF. The CDR3 region has the DNA TGCGCCAGCAGCTTGGATCCAGGGGGCTATGGCTACACCTTC.

The rearrangement uses TRBV7-2 and TRBJ2-7; D not resolved. Trimming left V 6 bases short and J 3 bases short, with 15 bases between. The length of the CDR3 is 14 residues. Germline CDR1 SGHTA, CDR2 FQGNSA. The CDR3 nucleotides are TGTGCCAGCAGGTTAATCACTGGTGGCTACGAGCAGTACTTC. Its translation is CASRLITGGYEQYF.

The V gene is TRBV14, the J gene TRBJ1-3; perhaps TRBD1 as D (5 bases). Germline V gene lookup returns CDR1 SGHDN and CDR2 FVKESK. Trimming left V 1 base short and J 4 bases short, with 14 bases between. CDR3 length: 16 amino acids. CDR3 loop: CASSQGQGQFGNTIYF. In DNA form, the CDR3 reads TGTGCCAGCAGCCAAGGGCAGGGCCAGTTCGGAAACACCATATATTTT.

The chain links TRBV4-2 to TRBJ2-7; TRBD1 is a possible D gene (5 bases). V was trimmed by 0 bases and J by 3 bases, leaving 9 bases between them. From germline, CDR1 is LGHNA and CDR2 YNFKEQ. The CDR3 totals 14 residues. Written as DNA, the CDR3 is TGTGCCAGCAGCCAAGAAGGACAACTCTACGAGCAGTACTTC. Translating gives CASSQEGQLYEQYF.

The chain uses TRBV28 and TRBJ2-5; 8 positions agree with TRBD1. V lost 7 bases, J lost 0 bases, and 4 bases stayed unmatched. The CDR3 covers 14 residues. Germline assignment: CDR1 MDHEN and CDR2 SYDVKM. This chain's CDR3 is CASNTGGYQETQYF. The CDR3 DNA reads TGTGCCAGCAATACAGGGGGTTACCAAGAGACCCAGTACTTC.

This clone was detected only a few times. This chain connects TRBV18 to TRBJ1-1; D perhaps matches TRBD1 (6 bases). The CDR3 consists of 16 residues. Trimming left V 6 bases short and J 1 base short, with 18 bases between. CDR1 is KGHSH and CDR2 is LQKENI in the germline V gene. This CDR3 is CASSGGPGRENTEAFF. CDR3 DNA sequence: TGTGCCAGCTCGGGGGGGCCCGGGAGAGAGAACACTGAAGCTTTCTTT.

The rearrangement links TRBV28 to TRBJ1-1; the D is unclear. This CDR3 comprises 12 residues. V was pared by 10 bases and J by 0 bases, with 9 bases between. Germline CDR1 reads MDHEN; CDR2 reads SYDVKM. Written as DNA, the CDR3 is TGTGCCACCACACTTATGAACACTGAAGCTTTCTTT. As protein: CATTLMNTEAFF.

This sequence joins TRBV19 and TRBJ2-5; D is undetermined. The length of the CDR3 is 14 residues. The V gene lost 3 bases and the J gene lost 2 bases, with 10 bases spanning the gap. In germline, CDR1 is LNHDA, CDR2 SQIVND (reference sequence). In nucleotides, the CDR3 is TGTGCCAGTAGTATTATAGTCTTTCAAGAGACCCAGTACTTC. Translation gives CASSIIVFQETQYF.

This clone was seen repeatedly, ten times or more. V usage is TRBV6-5 and J usage is TRBJ2-7; 9 bases are a match to TRBD1. Germline lookup yields CDR1 MNHEY and CDR2 SVGAGI. After removal of 8 bases from V and 1 base from J, the junction contained 9 bases not matched to a gene. The CDR3 runs to 15 residues. In DNA form, the CDR3 reads TGTGCCAGCGCCTACACCGGGACAGGGTCCTACGAGCAGTACTTC. Its translation is CASAYTGTGSYEQYF.

The V call is TRBV15, the J call TRBJ2-1; no reliable D call. The CDR3 contains 14 residues. Between the trimmed V and J ends, which lost 0 bases and 7 bases, there was a span of 10 bases. Germline lookup yields CDR1 LNHNV and CDR2 YYDKDF (reference sequence). As DNA, the CDR3 is TGTGCCACCAGCAGAGATAAAAGGTATAATGAGCAGTTCTTC. As protein: CATSRDKRYNEQFF. The complete variable domain, with remaining parts taken from reference TRBV15 and TRBJ2-1, reads DAMVIQNPRYQVTQFGKPVTLSCSQTLNHNVMYWYQQKSSQAPKLLFHYYDKDFNNEADTPDNFQSRRPNTSFCFLDIRSPGLGDTAMYLCATSRDKRYNEQFFGPGTRLTVL.

This sequence joins TRBV27 and TRBJ2-7, with a possible D match to TRBD1 (6 bases). The CDR3 spans 13 residues. Per the germline V gene, CDR1 is MNHEY and CDR2 is SMNVEV (reference sequence). Trimming left V 4 bases short and J 2 bases short, with 9 bases between. CDR3 coding DNA: TGTGCCAGCAGTTGGGGGACAACCTACGAGCAGTACTTC. Translating gives CASSWGTTYEQYF.

In DNA, the CDR3 is TGCGCCAGCAGCCAACTTCTGAGCGGGAGCGGTGATACGCAGTATTTT. This sequence encodes CASSQLLSGSGDTQYF. The J gene is TRBJ2-3, the V gene TRBV4-1; 8 bases map to TRBD2. CDR3 length: 16 amino acids. The germline V gene encodes CDR1 MGHRA and CDR2 YSYEKL. J lost 6 bases, V lost 2 bases, and 10 bases had no gene match.

This clone was counted once. The gene calls are TRBV4-3 and TRBJ2-3; D may be TRBD2 (6 bases). The CDR3 totals 16 residues. Germline CDR1 LGHNA, CDR2 YSLEER. Trimming took off 0 bases at V and 3 bases at J, with 13 bases between the two ends. CDR3 loop: CASSQDIGAGTDTQYF. CDR3 nucleotides: TGCGCCAGCAGCCAAGATATCGGGGCGGGAACAGATACGCAGTATTTT.

This clone was seen just once. The rearrangement uses TRBV28 and TRBJ1-1; perhaps TRBD1 as D (6 bases). Trimming left V 8 bases short and J 1 base short, with 14 bases between. Germline V gene sequence: CDR1 MDHEN, CDR2 SYDVKM. The CDR3 is made up of 14 amino acids. The CDR3 DNA follows: TGTGCCAGCCTTCTGGGACATTCGAACACTGAAGCTTTCTTT. This encodes CASLLGHSNTEAFF.

This clone was recorded only once. This sequence joins TRBV27 and TRBJ1-5; 7 nucleotides match TRBD1. Per germline, CDR1 MNHEY and CDR2 SMNVEV (reference sequence). With 5 bases clipped from V and 5 bases from J, the junction kept 6 bases outside the gene matches. The CDR3 has 14 amino acids. Here the CDR3 reads CASSPGRGHQPQHF. DNA of the CDR3: TGTGCCAGCAGTCCGGGTAGGGGGCATCAGCCCCAGCATTTT.

The rearrangement links TRBV28 to TRBJ1-1, with a possible D match to TRBD1 (5 bases). The V end was cut by 5 bases, the J end by 1 base, with 17 bases between. CDR3 length equals 16 residues. The germline V gene has CDR1 MDHEN and CDR2 SYDVKM. The CDR3 coding sequence is TGTGCCAGCAGTCAGTTCGATCAGGGACCGAACACTGAAGCTTTCTTT. It is translated as CASSQFDQGPNTEAFF.

Comments on this clone: Other DNA sequences within the sample encode an identical CDR3. The V and J genes are TRBV18 and TRBJ1-2, with TRBD1 identical over 8 bases. Germline V CDR1 and CDR2: KGHSH, LQKENI. This CDR3 has 15 residues. Trimming took 3 bases from V and 2 from J; bases not matched to a gene: 5. CDR3 DNA: TGTGCCAGCTCACCCCCGGGGACAGGCAACTATGGCTACACCTTC. This sequence encodes CASSPPGTGNYGYTF.

The V call is TRBV6-6, the J call TRBJ1-5; D gene ambiguous. The CDR3 length is 13 residues. The ends were cut back, 2 bases at V and 5 bases at J, with 7 bases in the middle. Germline V gene data show CDR1 as MNHNY and CDR2 as SVGAGI (reference sequence). The CDR3 sequence: CASSYTQDQPQHF. The CDR3 DNA reads as TGTGCCAGCAGTTACACCCAGGATCAGCCCCAGCATTTT.

This clone has just one count. The rearrangement links TRBV5-1 to TRBJ1-4, with no clear D. Germline lookup yields CDR1 SGHRS and CDR2 YFSETQ. V was cut by 0 bases and J by 0 bases, with 9 bases left in between. This CDR3 contains 16 residues. The CDR3 nucleotides read TGCGCCAGCAGCTTGGGCCCGGGCGCAACTAATGAAAAACTGTTTTTT. Translation gives CASSLGPGATNEKLFF.

This sequence joins TRBV19 and TRBJ2-1; D is possibly TRBD2 (6 bases). Germline V gives CDR1 LNHDA, CDR2 SQIVND (reference sequence). Trimming removed 6 bases from V and 2 bases from J, with 14 bases in between. CDR3 length: 15 residues. The chain's CDR3 is CASSPPGSAYNEQFF. The CDR3 DNA sequence: TGTGCCAGTAGCCCGCCCGGGAGCGCCTACAATGAGCAGTTCTTC.

This clone appeared a few times. This rearrangement joins TRBV21-1 to TRBJ2-7; the table's D call TRBD2 went unverified against the DNA. TRBV21-1 is noted as a pseudogene. The CDR3 length is 15 residues. CDR3 nucleotide sequence: TGTGCCAGCACCCCCTTGAGAGCGGGGTCGGGCGAGCAGTACTTC. It is translated as CASTPLRAGSGEQYF.